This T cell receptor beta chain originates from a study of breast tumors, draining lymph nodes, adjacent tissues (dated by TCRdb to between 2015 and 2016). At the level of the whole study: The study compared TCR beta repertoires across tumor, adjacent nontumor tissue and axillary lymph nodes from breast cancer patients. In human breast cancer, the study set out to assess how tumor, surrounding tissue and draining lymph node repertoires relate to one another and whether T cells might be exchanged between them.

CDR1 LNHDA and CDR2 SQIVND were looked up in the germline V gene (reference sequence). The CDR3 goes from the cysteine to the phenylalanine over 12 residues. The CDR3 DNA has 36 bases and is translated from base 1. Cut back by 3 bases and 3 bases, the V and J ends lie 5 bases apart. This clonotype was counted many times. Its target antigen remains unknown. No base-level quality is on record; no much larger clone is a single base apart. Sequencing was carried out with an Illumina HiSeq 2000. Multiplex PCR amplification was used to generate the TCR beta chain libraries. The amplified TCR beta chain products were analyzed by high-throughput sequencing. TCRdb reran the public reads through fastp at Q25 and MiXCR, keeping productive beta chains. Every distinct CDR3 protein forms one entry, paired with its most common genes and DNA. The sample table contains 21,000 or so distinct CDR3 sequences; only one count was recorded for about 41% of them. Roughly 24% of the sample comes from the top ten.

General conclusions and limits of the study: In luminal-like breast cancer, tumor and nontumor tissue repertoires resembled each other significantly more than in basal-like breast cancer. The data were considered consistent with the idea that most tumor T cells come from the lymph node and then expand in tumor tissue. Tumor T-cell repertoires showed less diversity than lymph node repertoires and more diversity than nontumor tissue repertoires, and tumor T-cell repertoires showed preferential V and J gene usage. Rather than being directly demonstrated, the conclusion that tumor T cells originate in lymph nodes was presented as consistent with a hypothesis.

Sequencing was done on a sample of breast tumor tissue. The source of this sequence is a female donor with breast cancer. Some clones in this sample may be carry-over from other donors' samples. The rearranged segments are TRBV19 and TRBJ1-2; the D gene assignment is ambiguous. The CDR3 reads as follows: CASSIEDYGYTF. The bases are TGTGCCAGTAGTATTGAGGACTATGGCTACACCTTC.